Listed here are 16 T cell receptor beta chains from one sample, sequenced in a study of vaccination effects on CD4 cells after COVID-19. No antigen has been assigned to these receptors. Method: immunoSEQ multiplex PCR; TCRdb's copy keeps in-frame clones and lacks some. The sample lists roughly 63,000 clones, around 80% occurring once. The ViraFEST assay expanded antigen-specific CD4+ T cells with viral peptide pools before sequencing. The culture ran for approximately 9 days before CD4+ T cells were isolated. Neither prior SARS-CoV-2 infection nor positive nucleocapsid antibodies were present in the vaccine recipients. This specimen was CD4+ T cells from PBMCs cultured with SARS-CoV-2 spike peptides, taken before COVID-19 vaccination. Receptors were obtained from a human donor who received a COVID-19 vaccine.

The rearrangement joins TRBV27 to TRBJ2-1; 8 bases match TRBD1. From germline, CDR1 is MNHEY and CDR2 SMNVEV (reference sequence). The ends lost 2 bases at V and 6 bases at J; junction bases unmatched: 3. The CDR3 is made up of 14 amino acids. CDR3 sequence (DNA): TGTGCCAGCAGTTTAACGGACAGGGCCAATGAGCAGTTCTTC. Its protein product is CASSLTDRANEQFF.

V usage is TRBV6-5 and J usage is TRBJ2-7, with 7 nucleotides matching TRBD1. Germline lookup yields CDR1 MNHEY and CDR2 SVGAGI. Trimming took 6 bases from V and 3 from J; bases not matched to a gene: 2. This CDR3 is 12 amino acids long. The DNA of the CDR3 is TGTGCCAGCAGCCGACAGGGCTACGAGCAGTACGTC. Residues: CASSRQGYEQYV.

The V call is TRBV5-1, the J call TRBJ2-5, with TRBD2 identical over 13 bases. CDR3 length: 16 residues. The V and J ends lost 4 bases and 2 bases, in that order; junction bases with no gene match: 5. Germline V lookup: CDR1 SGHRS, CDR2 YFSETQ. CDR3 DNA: TGCGCCAGCAGCCGATTGACTAGCGGGGGGCAAGAGACCCAGTACTTC. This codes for CASSRLTSGGQETQYF.

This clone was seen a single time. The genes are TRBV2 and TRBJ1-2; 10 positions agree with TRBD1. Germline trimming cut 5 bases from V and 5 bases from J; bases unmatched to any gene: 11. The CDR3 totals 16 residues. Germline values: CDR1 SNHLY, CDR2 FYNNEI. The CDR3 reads CASSSPGQGLLYGYTF. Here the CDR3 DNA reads TGTGCCAGCAGTTCACCGGGACAGGGGCTACTATATGGCTACACCTTC.

The CDR3 DNA reads TGTGCCAGCAGTTTAACGGCAGGGCGAAGGTATAATTCACCCCTCCACTTT. This codes for CASSLTAGRRYNSPLHF. The chain links TRBV28 to TRBJ1-6; TRBD1 might be the D (5 bases). The CDR3 spans 17 residues. Trimming removed 2 bases from V and 4 bases from J, with 15 bases in between. Germline V CDR1 and CDR2: MDHEN, SYDVKM.

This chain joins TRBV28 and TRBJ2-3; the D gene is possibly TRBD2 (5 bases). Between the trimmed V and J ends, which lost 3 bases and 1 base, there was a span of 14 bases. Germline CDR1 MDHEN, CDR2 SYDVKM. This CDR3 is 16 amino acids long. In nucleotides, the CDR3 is TGTGCCAGCAGTTTTATACGGCGGGCCGGCACAGATACGCAGTATTTT. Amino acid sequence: CASSFIRRAGTDTQYF.

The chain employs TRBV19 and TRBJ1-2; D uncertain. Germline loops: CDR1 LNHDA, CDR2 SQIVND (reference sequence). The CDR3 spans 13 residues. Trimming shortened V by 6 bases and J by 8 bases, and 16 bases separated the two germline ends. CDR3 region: CASSNPSGSGYTF. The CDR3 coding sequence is TGTGCCAGTAGCAATCCGTCGGGGAGCGGCTACACCTTC.

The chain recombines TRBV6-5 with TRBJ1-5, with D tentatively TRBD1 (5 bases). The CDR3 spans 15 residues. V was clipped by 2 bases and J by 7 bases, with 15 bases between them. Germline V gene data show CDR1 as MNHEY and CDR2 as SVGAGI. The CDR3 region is CASSYGGGGLQPQHF. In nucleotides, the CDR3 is TGTGCCAGCAGTTACGGGGGTGGCGGGTTACAGCCCCAGCATTTT.

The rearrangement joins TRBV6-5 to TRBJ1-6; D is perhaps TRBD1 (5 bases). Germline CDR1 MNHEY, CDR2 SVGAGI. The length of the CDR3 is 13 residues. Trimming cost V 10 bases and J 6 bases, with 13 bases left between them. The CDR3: CAIKGPVNSPLHF. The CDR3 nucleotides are TGTGCCATCAAGGGACCGGTTAATTCACCCCTCCACTTT.

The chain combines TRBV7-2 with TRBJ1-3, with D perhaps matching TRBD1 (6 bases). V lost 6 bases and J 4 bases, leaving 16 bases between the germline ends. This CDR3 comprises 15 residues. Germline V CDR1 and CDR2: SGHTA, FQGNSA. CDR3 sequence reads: CASRLTGTLGNTIYF. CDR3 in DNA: TGTGCCAGCAGATTGACCGGGACACTGGGAAACACCATATATTTT.

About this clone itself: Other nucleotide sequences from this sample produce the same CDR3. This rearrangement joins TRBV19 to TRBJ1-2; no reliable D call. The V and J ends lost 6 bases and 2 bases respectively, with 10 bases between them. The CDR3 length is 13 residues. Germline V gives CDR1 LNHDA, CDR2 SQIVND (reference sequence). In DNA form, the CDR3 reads TGTGCCAGTAGCAGAGACGGCAACTATGGCTACACCTTC. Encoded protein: CASSRDGNYGYTF. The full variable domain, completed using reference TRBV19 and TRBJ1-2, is DGGITQSPKYLFRKEGQNVTLSCEQNLNHDAMYWYRQDPGQGLRLIYYSQIVNDFQKGDIAEGYSVSREKKESFPLTVTSAQKNPTAFYLCASSRDGNYGYTFGSGTRLTVV.

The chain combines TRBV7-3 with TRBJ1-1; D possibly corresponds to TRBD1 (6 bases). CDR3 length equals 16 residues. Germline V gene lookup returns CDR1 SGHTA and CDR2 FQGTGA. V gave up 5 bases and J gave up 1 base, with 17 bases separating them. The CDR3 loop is CASSLTGTTGNTEAFF. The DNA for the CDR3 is TGTGCCAGCAGCCTGACAGGAACGACAGGGAACACTGAAGCTTTCTTT.

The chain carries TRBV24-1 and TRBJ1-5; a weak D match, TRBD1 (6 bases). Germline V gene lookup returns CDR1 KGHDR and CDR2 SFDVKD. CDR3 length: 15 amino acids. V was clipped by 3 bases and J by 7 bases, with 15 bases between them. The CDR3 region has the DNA TGTGCCACCAGTGATGCCGGGACAACTAGCCAGCCCCAGCATTTT. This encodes CATSDAGTTSQPQHF.

CDR3 residues: CASSPRTPTGNEQFF. CDR3 DNA: TGTGCCAGCAGCCCCAGGACCCCTACAGGTAATGAGCAGTTCTTC. The chain employs TRBV6-5 and TRBJ2-1, with a weak D call TRBD1 (5 bases). The CDR3 is made up of 15 amino acids. V was pared by 6 bases and J by 7 bases, with 19 bases between. Germline CDR1 MNHEY, CDR2 SVGAGI.

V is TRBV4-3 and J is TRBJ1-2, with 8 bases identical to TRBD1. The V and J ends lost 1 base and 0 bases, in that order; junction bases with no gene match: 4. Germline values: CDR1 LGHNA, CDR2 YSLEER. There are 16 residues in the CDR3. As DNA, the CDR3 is TGCGCCAGCAGCCAAGGTGGGACAGGAGCTAACTATGGCTACACCTTC. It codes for CASSQGGTGANYGYTF.

CDR3 coding DNA: TGTGCCAGCAGCGCTCTAGGGGGGTACTCCAGGGAGAATGAGCAGTTCTTC. Translating it yields CASSALGGYSRENEQFF. The chain links TRBV6-4 to TRBJ2-1; possibly TRBD1 or TRBD2 for D (6 bases each). CDR1 is MRHNA, CDR2 SNTAGT, per germline. This CDR3 comprises 17 residues. Trimming took off 6 bases at V and 7 bases at J, with 25 bases between the two ends.